This T cell receptor (beta chain) was found in a study of shared clonotypes between healthy human individuals (dated by TCRdb to about 2020). A note on the overall study: A couple of women and three men aged 18 to 49 years were included in the cohort. Blood TCR repertoires of about five healthy adults were deeply sequenced to estimate repertoire size and the extent of clonotype sharing between individuals. For each donor, CD4 naive and CD4 memory were each given three plates, CD8 naive was given two plates, and CD8 memory was given one plate. Each donor's leukapheresis produced roughly between roughly 0.9 and 9 billion PBMCs. To increase sequencing depth and limit assay-specific biases, TCR repertoire library preparation and sequencing were carried out by different laboratories using diverse techniques.

Using the deep immunoSEQ assay, multiplex PCR amplified TCR CDR3 regions from genomic DNA. For each cell subset, the extracted genomic DNA was distributed evenly across all wells of several immunoSEQ 96-well plates, and each plate served as one replicate. For sorted subsets, each replicate PCR was loaded with approximately 0.2 ug genomic DNA, equivalent to about 30,000 T cell genomes. Purified libraries were quantified with a Qubit 3.0 fluorometer, sized on a Bioanalyzer 2100, and re-quantified with the KAPA Library Quantification kit. A separate single-read 150-cycle Illumina NextSeq 550 flow cell was used to sequence each immunoSEQ 96-well plate. Per the original workflow: Because the immunoSEQ output included only junctional sequences and no quality scores, the filtering could not be the same as the filtering used for full-length reads. Sequences were annotated with PyIR, a Python wrapper for IgBLAST v1.9, and V/J genes and CDR3 were assigned using IMGT germline references. Reads were filtered out if the reads had weak V/J assignments (E-value above 1e-6), no CDR3, stop codons, out-of-frame junctions, or ambiguous translated residues. V3J clonotypes were defined as sequences sharing an identical inferred V gene, J gene, and CDR3 amino acid sequence. The percentage overlap between two repertoires was calculated by dividing the number of shared unique clonotypes by the size of the smaller repertoire. Repertoire richness was assessed with RTK rarefaction, the Chao1 estimator, and Recon v2.1 estimates of unobserved clonotypes. OLGA was used to compute generation probabilities for all TCRbeta clonotypes that the gDNA method yielded from a few donors. This immuneACCESS table, as held by TCRdb, lists in-frame sequences with V and J called but not all clones. Of the missing ones, under half trace to an unresolved V gene in checked studies; the others have no known cause. V and J calls and clone size follow that table, whereas D and trimming were derived from the DNA. The sample table contains hundreds of thousands of clones; only one count was recorded for 90% to 95% of them. The top ten clonotypes cover approximately 0.12% of the sample.

This clone is a singleton in its sample. Its specific antigen is unknown. Per-base qualities were not stored, and no clone one base away is much larger. Study-wide findings and limitations: Across several donors, about 5.2% of naive CD4, approximately 3.6% of naive CD8, about 2.3% of memory CD4, and approximately 0.4% of memory CD8 clonotypes were shared. Sampling was restricted to blood, and TCR repertoires in tissue are likely to differ from TCR repertoires in blood. Naive subsets generally had larger estimated clonotype richness than memory subsets did. Based on pairwise subsampling, the degree of clonotype sharing among donors was expected to be affected by sequencing depth. The genetic and exposure-history diversity represented was limited by the small number of donors. Compared with non-shared clonotypes, clonotypes shared by all four sorted-subset donors had higher generation probabilities. Even with the large sequencing depth, rarefaction of the sorted-subset datasets indicated that sequencing was incomplete.

For the CD8 naive samples, CD45RO-negative cells were positively selected for CCR7, yielding a CD45RA+CCR7+ population from which TemRA cells were excluded. The donors were healthy, HIV-negative adults with no recently reported acute infections or vaccinations. All donors were Caucasian adults living in Nashville, Tennessee, USA. Blood was collected by leukapheresis, and PBMCs were isolated by Ficoll-Histopaque density gradient centrifugation and then cryopreserved in liquid nitrogen vapor phase. Analytical flow cytometry was used to check the purity and quantity of every magnetically sorted T cell population. Genomic DNA was isolated from each sorted fraction and quantified by UV absorbance on a Nanodrop 2000c. The source of this sequence is a woman in her 30s in good health. Input material: naive CD8+ T cells sorted from blood. Read against the paper, the sample's cell subset or site label means: CD45RA+CCR7+.

CDR3 region: CSAREGREQYF. The DNA sequence is TGCAGTGCTAGAGAGGGGCGCGAGCAGTACTTC. This chain is built from TRBV20-1 and TRBJ2-7; a weak D assignment points to TRBD1 (5 bases agree). V is shortened by 0 bases, J by 6 bases, and the region joining them spans 6 bases. The germline V gene (reference sequence) gives CDR1 as DFQATT and CDR2 as SNEGSKA. Measured from the cysteine to the phenylalanine, the CDR3 is 11 residues long. Just the 33-base CDR3 DNA is kept, in frame starting at base 1.